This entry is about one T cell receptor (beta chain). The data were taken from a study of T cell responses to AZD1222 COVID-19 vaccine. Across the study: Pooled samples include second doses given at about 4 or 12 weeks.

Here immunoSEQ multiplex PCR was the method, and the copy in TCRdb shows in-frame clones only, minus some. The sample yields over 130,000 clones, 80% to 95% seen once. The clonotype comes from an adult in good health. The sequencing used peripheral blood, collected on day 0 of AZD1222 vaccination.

Here the CDR3 reads CASSLTREVYGYTF. The DNA for the CDR3 is TGTGCCAGCAGCTTAACCCGGGAAGTATATGGCTACACCTTC. The chain has TRBV7-8 and TRBJ1-2; D is undetermined. CDR1 is SGHVS, CDR2 FQNEAQ, per germline. Trimming stripped 2 bases from V and 5 bases from J, with 12 bases between. This CDR3 contains 14 residues.